This T cell receptor beta chain was identified in a study of blood T cell repertoires in COVID-19. Profiling relied on immunoSEQ multiplex PCR, and the TCRdb table lists in-frame clones only, not all of them. The sample records some 250,000 clones, more than 85% being singletons. CDR1 and CDR2 (germline): MNHNY, SVGAGI (reference sequence). CDR3 length: 12 residues. Between the trimmed V and J ends, which lost 7 bases and 3 bases, there was a span of 8 bases. Study members were between about 18 and 89 years old and lived in 24 US regions. Sequenced: PBMCs or T cells enriched from blood (not recorded which). The chain couples TRBV6-6 to TRBJ2-3; no reliable D call. The receptor's source is a man aged 35 to 55 who had recovered from COVID-19. The CDR3 spells CASKLGTDTQYF. The CDR3 nucleotides are TGTGCCAGCAAACTCGGGACAGATACGCAGTATTTT.